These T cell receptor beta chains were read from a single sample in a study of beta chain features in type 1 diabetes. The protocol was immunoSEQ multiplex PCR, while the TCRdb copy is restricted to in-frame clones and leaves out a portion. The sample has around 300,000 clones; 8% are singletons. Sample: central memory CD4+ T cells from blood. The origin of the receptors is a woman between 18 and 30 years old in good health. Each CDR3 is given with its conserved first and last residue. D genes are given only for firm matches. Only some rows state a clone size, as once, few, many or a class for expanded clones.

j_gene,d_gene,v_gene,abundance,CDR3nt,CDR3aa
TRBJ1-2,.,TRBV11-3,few,TGTGCCAGCAGCCTCGGCGGGGTTAATGGCTACACCTTC,CASSLGGVNGYTF
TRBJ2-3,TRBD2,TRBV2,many,TGTGCCAGCGCGGGGGTTGTGGATACGCAGTATTTT,CASAGVVDTQYF
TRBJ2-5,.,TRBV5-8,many,TGTGCCAGCAGCCGTCGCCATGTGGAGGAGACCCAGTACTTC,CASSRRHVEETQYF
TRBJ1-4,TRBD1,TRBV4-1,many,TGCGCCAGCAGCCAAGTTCAGGGGGAGGGTGAAAAACTGTTTTTT,CASSQVQGEGEKLFF
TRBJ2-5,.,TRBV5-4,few,TGTGCCAGCAGCTTGTCAGGCCAGGAGACCCAGTACTTC,CASSLSGQETQYF
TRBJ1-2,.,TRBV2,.,TGTGCCAGCAGTGGGGAGAAAGGGCATGGCTACACCTTC,CASSGEKGHGYTF
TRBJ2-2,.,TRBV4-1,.,TGCGCCAGCAGCCACGACCATTACAGCGGGGAGCTGTTTTTT,CASSHDHYSGELFF
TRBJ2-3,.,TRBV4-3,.,TGCGCCAGCAGCCAAGGCCCCGGGTTTTCTTACACAGATACGCAGTATTTT,CASSQGPGFSYTDTQYF
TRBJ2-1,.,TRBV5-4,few,TGTGCCAGCAGCTTGGGTTTAACGGGAATCTCCTACAATGAGCAGTTCTTC,CASSLGLTGISYNEQFF
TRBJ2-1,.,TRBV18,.,TGTGCCAGCTCACCTTCGGGAGCGGGTGCTTACAATGAGCAGTTCTTC,CASSPSGAGAYNEQFF
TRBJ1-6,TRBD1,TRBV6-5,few,TGTGCCAGCAGTCTTACAGGGGTGGAGAATTCACCCCTCCACTTT,CASSLTGVENSPLHF
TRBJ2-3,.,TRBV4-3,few,TGCGCCAGCAGCCGGCAAACAGATACGCAGTATTTT,CASSRQTDTQYF
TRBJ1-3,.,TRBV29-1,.,TGCAGCGTTGAAATGAACTCTGGAAACACCATATATTTT,CSVEMNSGNTIYF
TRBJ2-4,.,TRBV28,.,TGTGCCAGCAGTTTAGGACAGTCCCCCACACAGTACTTC,CASSLGQSPTQYF
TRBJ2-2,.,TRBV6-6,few,TGTGCCAGCACAGACCGAGGGGGCACCGGGGAGCTGTTTTTT,CASTDRGGTGELFF
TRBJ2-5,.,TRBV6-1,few,TGTGCCAGCGGACTTGAGGGTGGGGAGACCCAGTACTTC,CASGLEGGETQYF
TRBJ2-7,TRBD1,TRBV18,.,TGTGCCAGCTCACGCCGGACAGGATCTTCAACCTACGAGCAGTACTTC,CASSRRTGSSTYEQYF
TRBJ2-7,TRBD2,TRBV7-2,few,TGTGCCAGCACCCGGTCGGCTAGCGGGAGTGTCGAGCAGTACTTC,CASTRSASGSVEQYF
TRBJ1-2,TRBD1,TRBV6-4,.,TGTGCCAGCAGTGACTCAGCGACAGGGCCTGGCTACACCTTC,CASSDSATGPGYTF
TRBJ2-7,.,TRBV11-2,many,TGTGCCAGCAGTTCGACTGCAGGGGGGTACGAGCAGTACTTC,CASSSTAGGYEQYF
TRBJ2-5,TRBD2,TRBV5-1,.,TGCGCCAGCAGACCGGGAGGGGCCGGAGAGACCCAGTACTTC,CASRPGGAGETQYF
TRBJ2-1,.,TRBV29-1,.,TGCAGCGTTGGTGGTCTCCCCCCCAATGAGCAGTTCTTC,CSVGGLPPNEQFF
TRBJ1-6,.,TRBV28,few,TGTGCCAGCAGTTCCCATGGGAGCTCCTATAATTCACCCCTCCACTTT,CASSSHGSSYNSPLHF
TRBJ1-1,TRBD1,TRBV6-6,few,TGTGCCAGCAGGGACAGGGGGCCCACTGAAGCTTTCTTT,CASRDRGPTEAFF
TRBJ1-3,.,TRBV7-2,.,TGTGCCAGCAGCTTACAGGGTCTCGGAAACACCATATATTTT,CASSLQGLGNTIYF
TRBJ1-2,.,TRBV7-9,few,TGTGCCAGCAGCTACGACAGCTATGGCTACACCTTC,CASSYDSYGYTF
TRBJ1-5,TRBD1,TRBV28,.,TGTGCCAGCGGTATTAGGGGGCATCTTCAGCCCCAGCATTTT,CASGIRGHLQPQHF
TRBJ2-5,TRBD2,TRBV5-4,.,TGTGCCAGCAGCTTGGGTCGGGGTGTCCTAGCGGGGTGGGAGACCCAGTACTTC,CASSLGRGVLAGWETQYF
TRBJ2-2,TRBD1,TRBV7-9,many,TGTGCCAGCAGCCTGGGACAGACGAACACCGGGGAGCTGTTTTTT,CASSLGQTNTGELFF
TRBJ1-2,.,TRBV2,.,TGTGCCAGCAGTGAAGCGCGGCAGAACTATGGCTACACCTTC,CASSEARQNYGYTF
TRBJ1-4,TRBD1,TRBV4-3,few,TGCGCCAGCAGCCGCGGGACAGGGAACACTAATGAAAAACTGTTTTTT,CASSRGTGNTNEKLFF
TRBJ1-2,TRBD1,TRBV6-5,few,TGTGCCAGCAGACGGGACAGGGGAAGTGGCTACACCTTC,CASRRDRGSGYTF
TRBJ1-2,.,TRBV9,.,TGTGCCAGCAGCGTAGCCTCGGGAAGTGGTTACACCTTC,CASSVASGSGYTF
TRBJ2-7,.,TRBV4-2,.,TGTGCCAGCAGCCAGCGTACAGGGGGGGAGGGTTACGAGCAGTACTTC,CASSQRTGGEGYEQYF
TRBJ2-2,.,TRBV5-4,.,TGTGCCAGCAGCTTGGGGCAGGGGTATACCGGGGAGCTGTTTTTT,CASSLGQGYTGELFF
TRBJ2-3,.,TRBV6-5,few,TGTCCAGGACGAAGAGATACGCAGTATTTT,CPGRRDTQYF
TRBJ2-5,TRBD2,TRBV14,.,TGTGCCAGCAGTCGGTGGCGGGGGCAAGAGACCCAGTACTTC,CASSRWRGQETQYF
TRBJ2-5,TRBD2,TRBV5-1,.,TGCGCCAGCAGCTTGCCCCGAGCGGGGGACCAAGAGACCCAGTACTTC,CASSLPRAGDQETQYF
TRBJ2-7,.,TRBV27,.,TGTGCCAGCAGTTTCAACGGACTCGCCCCCTACGAGCAGTACTTC,CASSFNGLAPYEQYF
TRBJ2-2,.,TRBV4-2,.,TGTGCCAGCAGCCAAGCCGGGAACCAGGCCGGGGAGCTGTTTTTT,CASSQAGNQAGELFF
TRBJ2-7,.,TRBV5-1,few,TGCGCCAGCAGCTTGGGGTCCACGGTGGGGGAGCAGTACTTC,CASSLGSTVGEQYF
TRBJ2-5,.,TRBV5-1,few,TGCGCCAGCAGCTTGCTAGGATCGGGGCAAGAGACCCAGTACTTC,CASSLLGSGQETQYF
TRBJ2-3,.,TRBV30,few,TGTGCCTGGAGTGCCACAGGGACTCTCACAGATACGCAGTATTTT,CAWSATGTLTDTQYF
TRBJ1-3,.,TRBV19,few,TGTGCCAGTAGTATAGCGCGCTCTGGAAACACCATATATTTT,CASSIARSGNTIYF
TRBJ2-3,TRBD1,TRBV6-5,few,TGTGCCAGCAACATCGACAGGGCAACAGATACGCAGTATTTT,CASNIDRATDTQYF
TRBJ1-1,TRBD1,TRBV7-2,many,TGTGCCAGCAGCTTAGTCGATTTGAGGGGGCGATCTGAAGCTTTCTTT,CASSLVDLRGRSEAFF
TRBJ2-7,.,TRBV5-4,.,TGTGCCAGCAGCTACGGTGCGCACTCCTACGAGCAGTACTTC,CASSYGAHSYEQYF
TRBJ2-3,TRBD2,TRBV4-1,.,TGTGCCAGCAGCCAGGGGACTAGCGCAGATACGCAGTATTTT,CASSQGTSADTQYF
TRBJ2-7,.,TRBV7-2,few,TGTGCCAGCAGCTCACAGATCGAGCAGTACTTC,CASSSQIEQYF
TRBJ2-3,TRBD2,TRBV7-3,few,TGTGCCAGCAGTAGGAGCGGGAGGCCAGATACGCAGTATTTT,CASSRSGRPDTQYF
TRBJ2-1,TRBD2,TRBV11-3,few,TGTGCCAGCAGCTTAGGACTAGCGGGACTAGTGTGGGAGCAGTTCTTC,CASSLGLAGLVWEQFF
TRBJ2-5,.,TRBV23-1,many,TGCGCCAGCAGTCAACCGAGGGGGAGGGAGACCCAGTACTTC,CASSQPRGRETQYF
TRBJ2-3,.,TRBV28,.,TGTGCCAGCAGTTTACGATTCGAGGTATCAGGCACAGATACGCAGTATTTT,CASSLRFEVSGTDTQYF